The 23 T cell receptor beta chains below come from one sample, sequenced in a study of blood T cell repertoires in COVID-19 (dated by TCRdb to about 2020). Library construction relied on the immunoSEQ multiplex PCR assay. TCRdb re-hosts the immuneACCESS table, in-frame sequences only. Its copies lack some clones; in the studies checked, an unresolved V gene accounts for under half of them, and the cause for the rest is not known. The sample table holds about 56,000 clones, of which almost 85% were seen once. The top ten hold more than 8% of the sample. Sequencing input: peripheral blood. Receptors originate from a woman of 80 years or more with acute or convalescent COVID-19.

As DNA, the CDR3 is TGCAGCGTTTTCCATGCAACTAATGAAAAACTGTTTTTT. Its protein product is CSVFHATNEKLFF. The rearrangement uses TRBV29-1 and TRBJ1-4; D not certain. V shed 5 bases and J shed 0 bases, with 7 bases lying between them. In germline, CDR1 is SQVTM, CDR2 ANQGSEA. The CDR3 totals 13 residues. The variable domain in full, with the rest retrieved from reference TRBV29-1 and TRBJ1-4, is SAVISQKPSRDICQRGTSLTIQCQVDSQVTMMFWYRQQPGQSLTLIATANQGSEATYESGFVIDKFPISRPNLTFSTLTVSNMSPEDSSIYLCSVFHATNEKLFFGSGTQLSVL.

This rearrangement joins TRBV18 to TRBJ2-7, with D unclear. The CDR3 length is 13 residues. CDR1 and CDR2 from the germline V gene are KGHSH and LQKENI. The V end lost 4 bases, the J end lost 3 bases, and 10 bases lay between the germline ends. The chain's CDR3 is CASSHPRNYEQYF. CDR3 coding DNA: TGTGCCAGCTCACATCCGAGAAACTACGAGCAGTACTTC. Together with reference TRBV18 and TRBJ2-7, the CDR3 gives the full variable domain: NAGVMQNPRHLVRRRGQEARLRCSPMKGHSHVYWYRQLPEEGLKFMVYLQKENIIDESGMPKERFSAEFPKEGPSILRIQQVVRGDSAAYFCASSHPRNYEQYFGPGTRLTVT.

In this sample, this clone turned up once. The V call is TRBV7-8, the J call TRBJ2-7, with 8 nucleotides matching TRBD2. This CDR3 comprises 14 residues. Germline trimming cut 5 bases from V and 5 bases from J; bases unmatched to any gene: 8. CDR1 is SGHVS and CDR2 is FQNEAQ in the germline V gene. The CDR3 protein is CASSPSGTRNEQYF. The DNA for the CDR3 is TGTGCCAGCAGCCCTTCCGGGACTAGGAACGAGCAGTACTTC.

The chain recombines TRBV5-6 with TRBJ1-5; 9 bases match TRBD1. The CDR3 is made up of 14 amino acids. Per the germline V gene, CDR1 is SGHDT and CDR2 is YYEEEE. Losses at the gene ends were 3 bases for V and 4 bases for J; bases not matched to a gene: 2. CDR3 amino acids: CASSSGTGNQPQHF. CDR3 bases: TGTGCCAGCAGCTCCGGGACAGGGAATCAGCCCCAGCATTTT.

The rearrangement joins TRBV9 to TRBJ2-1, with 7 bases identical to TRBD2. The junction had 11 bases not matched to a gene; V was cut back by 7 bases and J by 4 bases. Germline V gene sequence: CDR1 SGDLS, CDR2 YYNGEE. The CDR3 spans 15 residues. CDR3 amino acids: CASQPSGGNYNEQFF. CDR3 DNA: TGTGCCAGCCAGCCTAGCGGAGGGAATTACAATGAGCAGTTCTTC.

V and J are TRBV28 and TRBJ1-6; the D is unclear. Germline V gives CDR1 MDHEN, CDR2 SYDVKM. The CDR3 length is 13 residues. V was clipped by 10 bases and J by 3 bases, with 10 bases between them. CDR3 DNA: TGTGCCACCTCCCAGTACTATAATTCACCCCTCCACTTT. Translating gives CATSQYYNSPLHF.

The V call is TRBV30, the J call TRBJ2-3; possibly TRBD2 for D (5 bases). Germline values: CDR1 GTSNPN, CDR2 SVGIG (reference sequence). The CDR3 has 12 amino acids. Trimming pared 5 bases from V and 6 bases from J, leaving 12 bases between. The CDR3 coding sequence is TGTGCCTGGCAGCCAGCGGCCGATACGCAGTATTTT. It is translated as CAWQPAADTQYF.

The chain has TRBV24-1 and TRBJ2-3, with TRBD2 matching 10 bases. The CDR3 sequence is 15 residues long. V trimming: 5 bases; J trimming: 1 base; junction bases outside the gene matches: 2. Germline V gene lookup returns CDR1 KGHDR and CDR2 SFDVKD. The CDR3 DNA reads TGTGCCACCAGTGCCGGGACTAGCGGCACAGATACGCAGTATTTT. Protein sequence: CATSAGTSGTDTQYF.

The J gene is TRBJ2-3, the V gene TRBV5-1, with D unclear. Trimming removed 1 base at V and 2 bases at J, with 5 bases between. The CDR3 extends over 13 amino acids. Germline lookup yields CDR1 SGHRS and CDR2 YFSETQ. CDR3 in amino acids: CASSLTVTDTQYF. CDR3 in DNA: TGCGCCAGCAGCTTGACAGTCACAGATACGCAGTATTTT.

The gene calls are TRBV27 and TRBJ2-1; 9 bases agree with TRBD2. From germline, CDR1 is MNHEY and CDR2 SMNVEV (reference sequence). This CDR3 is 14 amino acids long. V lost 2 bases to trimming and J lost 10 bases; unmatched junction nucleotides: 6. DNA for the CDR3: TGTGCCAGCAGTTTAGGCGGGGGGGCTTGGGAGCAGTTCTTC. It is translated as CASSLGGGAWEQFF.

In its sample, this clone was seen a few times. The CDR3 sequence: CASAGTGVYEQYF. CDR3 nucleotide sequence: TGTGCCAGCGCCGGGACAGGGGTTTACGAGCAGTACTTC. This chain uses TRBV19 with TRBJ2-7; TRBD1 agrees at 10 bases. Germline V gene lookup returns CDR1 LNHDA and CDR2 SQIVND (reference sequence). Germline trimming cut 9 bases from V and 4 bases from J; bases unmatched to any gene: 6. There are 13 residues in the CDR3.

The chain couples TRBV5-6 to TRBJ1-2, with D possibly being TRBD1 (6 bases). The V gene lost 0 bases and the J gene lost 4 bases, with 10 bases spanning the gap. The germline V gene has CDR1 SGHDT and CDR2 YYEEEE. The CDR3 length is 14 residues. CDR3 nucleotides: TGTGCCAGCAGCTTGGGGAAGGGGGTCTATGGCTACACCTTC. Protein sequence: CASSLGKGVYGYTF.

This chain connects TRBV6-5 to TRBJ1-1, with D unresolved. Germline lookup yields CDR1 MNHEY and CDR2 SVGAGI. CDR3 length: 16 amino acids. Trimming shortened V by 0 bases and J by 2 bases, and 13 bases separated the two germline ends. The CDR3 coding sequence is TGTGCCAGCAGTTACTCGAGGCGGCGAAGTAACACTGAAGCTTTCTTT. It encodes CASSYSRRRSNTEAFF.

This chain connects TRBV29-1 to TRBJ1-2, with D possibly matching TRBD1 (5 bases). The CDR3 is 12 residues long. CDR1 is SQVTM, CDR2 ANQGSEA, per germline. With 7 bases removed from V and 5 bases from J, the gap between germline ends came to 14 bases. The CDR3 DNA follows: TGCAGCGGGTGGGGCGGGGAATATGGCTACACCTTC. It translates to CSGWGGEYGYTF.

The chain joins TRBV3-1 (or the pseudogene TRBV3-2) to TRBJ2-5; D is unclear. Trimming pared 6 bases from V and 5 bases from J, leaving 13 bases between. CDR3 size: 13 residues. CDR1 is LGHDT, CDR2 YNNKEL, per germline (reference sequence). CDR3 sequence: CASSSRGRETQYF. The CDR3 DNA reads as TGTGCCAGCAGTTCCAGAGGCCGGGAGACCCAGTACTTC.

The gene calls are TRBV3-1 (or the pseudogene TRBV3-2) and TRBJ2-1; perhaps TRBD2 as D (6 bases). The CDR3 runs 15 residues. CDR1 and CDR2 (germline): LGHDT, YNNKEL (reference sequence). The V gene lost 4 bases and the J gene lost 3 bases, with 13 bases spanning the gap. This CDR3 is CASSLWRGSYNEQFF. The CDR3 nucleotides read TGTGCCAGCAGCCTGTGGCGGGGAAGCTACAATGAGCAGTTCTTC.

The gene calls are TRBV3-1 (or the pseudogene TRBV3-2) and TRBJ2-1; tentatively, D is TRBD2 (6 bases). Germline V gene sequence: CDR1 LGHDT, CDR2 YNNKEL (reference sequence). CDR3 size: 16 residues. The V end lost 4 bases, the J end lost 0 bases, and 13 bases lay between the germline ends. The CDR3 DNA reads as TGTGCCAGCAGCCGGACCGGGGGTTCCTCCTACAATGAGCAGTTCTTC. It is translated as CASSRTGGSSYNEQFF.

The V and J genes are TRBV7-3 and TRBJ2-1; D may be TRBD1 (5 bases). Germline V gives CDR1 SGHTA, CDR2 FQGTGA. The CDR3 consists of 15 residues. V was pared by 3 bases and J by 1 base, with 10 bases between. Here the CDR3 reads CASSLVAGSYNEQFF. For the CDR3, the DNA is TGTGCCAGCAGCTTGGTAGCAGGGTCCTACAATGAGCAGTTCTTC.

The chain combines TRBV4-1 with TRBJ1-2, with D perhaps matching TRBD1 (6 bases). V was shortened by 5 bases and J by 8 bases, with 15 bases between the two germline ends. There are 13 residues in the CDR3. The germline gives CDR1 MGHRA, CDR2 YSYEKL. CDR3: CASSAQGSGGYTF. CDR3 in DNA: TGCGCCAGCAGCGCACAGGGTTCGGGGGGCTACACCTTC.

Only a few counts were recorded for this clone. The rearrangement joins TRBV28 to TRBJ2-7; a possible D gene is TRBD1 (6 bases). The germline V gene encodes CDR1 MDHEN and CDR2 SYDVKM. The V and J ends lost 3 bases and 5 bases respectively, with 17 bases between them. There are 15 residues in the CDR3. CDR3 in amino acids: CASSFPTGSANEQYF. CDR3 coding DNA: TGTGCCAGCAGTTTCCCCACAGGGTCGGCTAACGAGCAGTACTTC.

This clone was counted between two and nine times. The rearrangement links TRBV7-9 to TRBJ1-1; no reliable D call. V lost 2 bases to trimming and J lost 5 bases, with 6 bases between them. This CDR3 contains 12 residues. Germline V CDR1 and CDR2: SEHNR, FQNEAQ (reference sequence). CDR3 region: CASSLSGTEAFF. CDR3 nucleotide sequence: TGTGCCAGCAGCTTAAGCGGGACTGAAGCTTTCTTT. Variable domain in full (rest from reference TRBV7-9 and TRBJ1-1): DTGVSQNPRHKITKRGQNVTFRCDPISEHNRLYWYRQTLGQGPEFLTYFQNEAQLEKSRLLSDRFSAERPKGSFSTLEIQRTEQGDSAMYLCASSLSGTEAFFGQGTRLTVV.

The chain uses TRBV7-2 and TRBJ1-1, with 7 nucleotides matching TRBD1. The ends lost 1 base at V and 5 bases at J; junction bases unmatched: 7. Looked up from germline, CDR1 is SGHTA and CDR2 is FQGNSA. The CDR3 totals 15 residues. The chain's CDR3 is CASSLEDRVVTEAFF. For the CDR3, the DNA is TGTGCCAGCAGCTTAGAAGACAGGGTAGTTACTGAAGCTTTCTTT.

The chain joins TRBV6-5 to TRBJ1-4; unclear D gene. The CDR3 spans 16 residues. The germline V and J ends were trimmed by 2 bases and 3 bases, with 13 bases remaining between them. Germline V gives CDR1 MNHEY, CDR2 SVGAGI. As DNA, the CDR3 is TGTGCCAGCAGTTACGAAGTCGCGGTTTCTAATGAAAAACTGTTTTTT. Its protein is CASSYEVAVSNEKLFF.